Shown below are 8 T cell receptor beta chains from a single sample sequenced in a study of cytomegalovirus exposure and HLA in healthy donors. Both 60 Vbeta primers and 13 Jbeta primers went into the PCR. Data came from immunoSEQ multiplex PCR; TCRdb stores just in-frame clones and leaves some out. Here the sample table reports some 80,000 clones. Sequencing input: PBMCs. The source is a woman aged 25 to 39 in good health and CMV-seronegative.

V is TRBV7-8 and J is TRBJ1-5, with D tentatively TRBD1 (6 bases). Germline CDR1 reads SGHVS; CDR2 reads FQNEAQ. With 2 bases removed from V and 3 bases from J, the gap between germline ends came to 11 bases. The CDR3 is 15 residues long. CDR3 coding DNA: TGTGCCAGCAGCTTACACCGGGACAACAATCAGCCCCAGCATTTT. Translated: CASSLHRDNNQPQHF.

This chain joins TRBV29-1 and TRBJ1-2, with a tentative D call TRBD1 (5 bases). CDR1 is SQVTM and CDR2 is ANQGSEA in the germline V gene. The germline V and J ends were trimmed by 5 bases and 3 bases, with 10 bases remaining between them. This CDR3 is built from 12 residues. The CDR3, as DNA: TGCAGCGTTATAGGGGAGGACTATGGCTACACCTTC. It yields the protein CSVIGEDYGYTF.

DNA for the CDR3: TGTGCCAGCAGCACCGGACAGGGGAAACAGTATTTT. It specifies CASSTGQGKQYF. This sequence joins TRBV6-5 and TRBJ2-3, with 9 nucleotides matching TRBD1. The CDR3 sequence is 12 residues long. The V and J ends lost 6 bases and 12 bases, in that order; junction bases with no gene match: 7. Germline lookup yields CDR1 MNHEY and CDR2 SVGAGI.

CDR3 in amino acids: CASSSLAGGLDEQFF. CDR3 DNA: TGTGCCAGCAGTTCCCTAGCGGGAGGGTTGGATGAGCAGTTCTTC. The chain has TRBV6-5 and TRBJ2-1, with 12 bases lining up with TRBD2. The CDR3 length is 15 residues. Germline trimming cut 4 bases from V and 8 bases from J; bases unmatched to any gene: 6. From germline, CDR1 is MNHEY and CDR2 SVGAGI.

V usage is TRBV19 and J usage is TRBJ2-1, with TRBD1 identical over 10 bases. Germline V gene lookup returns CDR1 LNHDA and CDR2 SQIVND (reference sequence). V dropped 6 bases and J dropped 9; count of bases not matched to a gene: 14. The CDR3 spans 16 residues. CDR3: CASRPRDRGRGGEQFF. In DNA form, the CDR3 reads TGTGCCAGTAGGCCCCGAGACAGGGGGCGAGGGGGTGAGCAGTTCTTC.

CDR3: CASSTPGAASTEAFF. In DNA, the CDR3 is TGTGCCAGTAGTACTCCAGGGGCTGCGTCTACTGAAGCTTTCTTT. The chain links TRBV19 to TRBJ1-1; TRBD1 is a possible D gene (6 bases). V lost 4 bases and J lost 5, with 17 bases in between. Germline CDR1 LNHDA, CDR2 SQIVND (reference sequence). The CDR3 length is 15 residues. The full variable domain, in which reference TRBV19 and TRBJ1-1 provide the parts outside the CDR3, is DGGITQSPKYLFRKEGQNVTLSCEQNLNHDAMYWYRQDPGQGLRLIYYSQIVNDFQKGDIAEGYSVSREKKESFPLTVTSAQKNPTAFYLCASSTPGAASTEAFFGQGTRLTVV.

This chain joins TRBV16 and TRBJ1-1, with 12 positions matching TRBD1. The CDR3 totals 17 residues. V gave up 1 base and J gave up 7 bases; unmatched junction bases: 10. Germline CDR1 KGHSY, CDR2 FQNENV. The CDR3 region is CASSQLGGTGGRGEAFF. CDR3 in DNA: TGTGCCAGCAGCCAATTGGGCGGGACAGGGGGCCGTGGTGAAGCTTTCTTT.

This rearrangement joins TRBV4-1 to TRBJ2-7, with D tentatively TRBD1 (6 bases). The CDR3 is made up of 15 amino acids. Germline CDR1 MGHRA, CDR2 YSYEKL. V lost 6 bases and J 2 bases, leaving 17 bases between the germline ends. CDR3 nucleotide sequence: TGCGCCAGCAGTCTACTGGACAGAGATACCTACGAGCAGTACTTC. Amino acid sequence: CASSLLDRDTYEQYF.